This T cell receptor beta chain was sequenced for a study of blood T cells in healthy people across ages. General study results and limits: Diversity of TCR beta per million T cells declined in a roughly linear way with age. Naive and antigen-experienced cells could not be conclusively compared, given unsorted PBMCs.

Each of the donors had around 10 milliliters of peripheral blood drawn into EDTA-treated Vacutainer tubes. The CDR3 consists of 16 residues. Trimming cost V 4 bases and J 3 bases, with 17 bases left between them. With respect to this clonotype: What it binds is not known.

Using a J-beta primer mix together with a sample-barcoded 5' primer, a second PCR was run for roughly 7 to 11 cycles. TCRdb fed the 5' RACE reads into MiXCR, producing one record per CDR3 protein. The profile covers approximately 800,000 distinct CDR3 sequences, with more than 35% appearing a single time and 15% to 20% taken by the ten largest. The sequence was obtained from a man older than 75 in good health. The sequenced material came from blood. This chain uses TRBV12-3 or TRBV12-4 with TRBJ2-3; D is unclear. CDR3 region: CASSSVMGKGTDTQYF. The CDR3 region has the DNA TGTGCCAGCAGTTCAGTAATGGGGAAAGGGACAGATACGCAGTATTTT.